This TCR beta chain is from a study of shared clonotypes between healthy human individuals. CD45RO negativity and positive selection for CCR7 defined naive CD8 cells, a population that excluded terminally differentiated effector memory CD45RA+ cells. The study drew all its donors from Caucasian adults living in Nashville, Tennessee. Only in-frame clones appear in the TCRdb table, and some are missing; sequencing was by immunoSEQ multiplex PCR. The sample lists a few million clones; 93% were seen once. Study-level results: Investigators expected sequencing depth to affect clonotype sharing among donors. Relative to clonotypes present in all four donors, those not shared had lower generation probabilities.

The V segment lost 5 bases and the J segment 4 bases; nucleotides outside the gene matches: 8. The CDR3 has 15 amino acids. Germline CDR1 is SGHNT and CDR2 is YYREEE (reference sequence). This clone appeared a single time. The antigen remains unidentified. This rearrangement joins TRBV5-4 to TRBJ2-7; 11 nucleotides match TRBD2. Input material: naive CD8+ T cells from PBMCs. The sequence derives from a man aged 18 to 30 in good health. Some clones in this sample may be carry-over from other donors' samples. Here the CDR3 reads CASRPTSGAIYEQYF. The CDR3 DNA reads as TGTGCCAGCAGACCGACTAGCGGGGCTATATACGAGCAGTACTTC. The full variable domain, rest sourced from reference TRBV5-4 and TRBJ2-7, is ETGVTQSPTHLIKTRGQQVTLRCSSQSGHNTVSWYQQALGQGPQFIFQYYREEENGRGNFPPRFSGLQFPNYSSELNVNALELDDSALYLCASRPTSGAIYEQYFGPGTRLTVT.